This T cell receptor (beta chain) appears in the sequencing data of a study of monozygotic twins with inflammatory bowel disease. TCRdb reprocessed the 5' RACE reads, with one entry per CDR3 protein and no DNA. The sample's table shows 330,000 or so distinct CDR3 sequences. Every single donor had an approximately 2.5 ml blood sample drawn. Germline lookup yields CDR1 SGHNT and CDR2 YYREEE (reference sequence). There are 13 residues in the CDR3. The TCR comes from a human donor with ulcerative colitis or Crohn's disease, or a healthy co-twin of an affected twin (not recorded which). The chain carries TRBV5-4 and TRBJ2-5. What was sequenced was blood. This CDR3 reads CASSPSDWGTQYF. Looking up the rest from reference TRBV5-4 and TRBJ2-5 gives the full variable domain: ETGVTQSPTHLIKTRGQQVTLRCSSQSGHNTVSWYQQALGQGPQFIFQYYREEENGRGNFPPRFSGLQFPNYSSELNVNALELDDSALYLCASSPSDWGTQYFGPGTRLLVL.